Below, one T cell receptor beta chain is given with its context. The antigen it recognizes is unknown. No clone much larger than this one lies a single base away; base qualities are absent. Relative to germline, V is 0 bases shorter and J is 2 bases shorter, with 7 bases between their ends. Counted from cysteine to phenylalanine, this CDR3 has 14 amino acids. The retained sequence is limited to the CDR3, 42 bases, with the frame set at the first base. The CDR1 and CDR2 encoded by the germline V gene are LGHNA and YSLEER. PBMCs were isolated by Ficoll-Paque density gradient centrifugation. The data were obtained in a study of T-cell memory formation after mild COVID-19 listed by TCRdb under 2021. About the study as a whole: TCR sequence clusters from the two donors were found to be largely donor specific. Two young, previously healthy adult volunteers made up the cohort, one male and one female. In a couple of donors, T-cell clones that expanded and contracted after mild COVID-19 were followed by sequencing TCRalpha and TCRbeta repertoires longitudinally.

The investigation overall reported the following: Clones contracting from day 15 to 85 had balanced CD4/CD8 phenotypes, while a second wave expanding from day 15 to 37 was biased towards CD4+. The detection of some responding clones in pre-infection memory suggests that pre-existing cross-reactive memory T cells joined the SARS-CoV-2 response. The second-wave clones that peaked on day 37 were not confirmed to be SARS-CoV-2 specific. Only a couple of mild cases were covered in the study, and larger cohorts including severe cases with pre-infection samples were considered necessary. Contracting CD4+ clones were located mainly in the CM and EM memory subsets, whereas CD8+ clones were found to be enriched in EMRA.

TCRdb lists the instrument as Illumina NovaSeq 6000. cDNA libraries for TCRalpha and TCRbeta were prepared by 5'RACE using constant-segment primers, with sample barcodes and unique molecular identifiers added. Trizol reagent was used to extract RNA from every sample. Amplification of the libraries took two PCR steps, and the second step added a second sample barcode plus Illumina TruSeq adapters. Libraries were sequenced on an Illumina NovaSeq with 2 x 150 bp paired-end reads. The paper's data handling went like this. Reads were demultiplexed and collapsed into UMI-guided consensus sequences with migec v1.2.7. Using mixcr v2.1.11, the UMI consensuses were aligned to TRA and TRB V and J templates and assembled into clonotypes. A clonotype was counted as expanded or contracted only if both edgeR and NoisET called the change significant, with noise models trained on biological replicates. For edgeR calls, a false discovery rate-adjusted p below 0.01 and a log2 fold-change threshold of 1 were applied. As an exploratory analysis of dynamics, max-normalized trajectories of the 1000 most abundant clonotypes were examined by PCA with hierarchical clustering. The CD4 or CD8 phenotype of responding clones was assigned using the separately sequenced CD4+ and CD8+ repertoires. TCRdb redid the processing of the public reads, applying fastp at Q25 and MiXCR, and retained in-frame beta chains. Here each entry gathers all rows of one CDR3 protein and keeps the most common genes and DNA. For this entry, the V and J calls and clone size follow TCRdb and not the study's own pipeline. In this sample the table shows 75,000 to 90,000 distinct CDR3 sequences, approximately 15% of which occur a single time. The ten largest clones capture under 35% of the sample.

This receptor was identified in an adult woman who had mild COVID-19 (a few samples of this study predate the infection). The sample titles of this study are shuffled in the database, so cell type and time point are left out; the donor was told from shared clones. The source material was PBMCs or a T cell subset sorted from them (not recorded which). The receptor chain draws on TRBV4-3 and TRBJ1-1, with an unclear D gene assignment. The nucleotide sequence reads TGCGCCAGCAGCCAAGATTTGGTCAACACTGAAGCTTTCTTT. Its translation reads: CASSQDLVNTEAFF.